This TCR beta chain originates from a study of vaccination effects on CD4 cells after COVID-19. This CDR3 is built from 14 residues. The V gene end was trimmed by 6 bases and the J gene end by 6 bases; junction bases not matched to a gene: 4. Germline CDR1 and CDR2: MNHEY and SVGAGI. Concerning this clone itself: Antigen specificity is unknown.

Method: immunoSEQ multiplex PCR; TCRdb's copy keeps in-frame clones and lacks some. The table lists approximately 15,000 clones, 76% of them singletons. Before sequencing took place, the ViraFEST assay used viral peptide pools to expand antigen-specific CD4+ T cells. When nine to ten days of culture had elapsed, CD4+ T cells were isolated. Between March and December 2020, the person had a SARS-CoV-2 infection that PCR confirmed. Every participant took two doses of the BNT162b2 or mRNA-1273 vaccine. The V gene is TRBV6-5, the J gene TRBJ1-5; 11 nucleotides align to TRBD1. The sequencing used CD4+ T cells from PBMCs cultured with SARS-CoV-2 spike peptides, collected after COVID-19 vaccination. The TCR comes from a human donor who had a prior SARS-CoV-2 infection. The CDR3 loop reads CASSPGQGVQPQHF. The CDR3 DNA follows: TGTGCCAGCAGCCCGGGACAGGGGGTTCAGCCCCAGCATTTT.